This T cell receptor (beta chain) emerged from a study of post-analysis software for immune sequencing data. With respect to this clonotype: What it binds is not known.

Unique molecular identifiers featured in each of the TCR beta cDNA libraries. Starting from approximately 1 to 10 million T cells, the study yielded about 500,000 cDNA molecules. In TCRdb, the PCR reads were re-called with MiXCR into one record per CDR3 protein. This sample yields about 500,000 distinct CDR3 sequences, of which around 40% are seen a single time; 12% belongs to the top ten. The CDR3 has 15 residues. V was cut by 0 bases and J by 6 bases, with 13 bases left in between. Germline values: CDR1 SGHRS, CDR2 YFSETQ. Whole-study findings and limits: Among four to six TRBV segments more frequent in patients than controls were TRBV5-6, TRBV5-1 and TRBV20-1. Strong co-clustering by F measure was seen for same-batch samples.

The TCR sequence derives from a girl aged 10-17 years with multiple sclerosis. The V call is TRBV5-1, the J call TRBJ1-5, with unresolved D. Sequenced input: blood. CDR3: CASSLGTGRGQPQHF. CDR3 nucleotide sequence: TGCGCCAGCAGCTTGGGGACTGGACGGGGTCAGCCCCAGCATTTT. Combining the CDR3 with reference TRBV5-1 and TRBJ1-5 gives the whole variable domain KAGVTQTPRYLIKTRGQQVTLSCSPISGHRSVSWYQQTPGQGLQFLFEYFSETQRNKGNFPGRFSGRQFSNSRSEMNVSTLELGDSALYLCASSLGTGRGQPQHFGDGTRLSIL.